This T cell receptor beta chain is drawn from a study of T cell responses to AZD1222 COVID-19 vaccine. The study's findings and limits: Baseline testing showed seropositivity in only a handful of AZD1222 recipients. Clonal diversity was possibly underestimated, and white British individuals and females predominated among donors. Researchers took repertoire samples only after the peak T cell response had come. Once two AZD1222 doses were given, Spike-specific TCR breadth and depth went up.

Notes on this clone: Its specificity is not known.

The CDR3 extends over 14 amino acids. Germline assignment: CDR1 SGHNT and CDR2 YYREEE (reference sequence). Trimming left V 3 bases short and J 6 bases short, with 12 bases between. Profiling relied on immunoSEQ multiplex PCR, and the TCRdb table lists in-frame clones only, not all of them. The table records under 250,000 clones, 93% of them present only once. The J gene is TRBJ2-2, the V gene TRBV5-4; TRBD2 is a possible D gene (6 bases). The source of this sequence is an adult in good health. The sequencing here drew on peripheral blood, taken on day 0 of MenACWY control vaccination. This chain's CDR3 is CASSSRLEAGELFF. CDR3 in DNA: TGTGCCAGCAGCTCAAGACTAGAAGCCGGGGAGCTGTTTTTT.